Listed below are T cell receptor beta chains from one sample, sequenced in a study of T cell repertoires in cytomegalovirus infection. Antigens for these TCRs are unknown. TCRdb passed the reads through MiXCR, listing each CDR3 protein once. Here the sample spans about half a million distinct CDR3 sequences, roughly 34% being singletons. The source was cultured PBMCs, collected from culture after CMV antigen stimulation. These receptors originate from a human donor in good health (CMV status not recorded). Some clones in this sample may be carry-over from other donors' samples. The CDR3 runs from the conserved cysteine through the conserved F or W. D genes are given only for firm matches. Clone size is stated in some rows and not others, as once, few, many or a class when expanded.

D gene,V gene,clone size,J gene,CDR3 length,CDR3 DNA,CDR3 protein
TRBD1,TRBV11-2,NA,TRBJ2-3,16,TGTGCCAGCAGCTATGGGTGGACAGGGGGAACAGATACGCAGTATTTT,CASSYGWTGGTDTQYF
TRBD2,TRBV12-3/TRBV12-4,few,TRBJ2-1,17,TGTGCCAGCAAAAGAGACGGACTAGCGGGCGCATACAATGAGCAGTTCTTC,CASKRDGLAGAYNEQFF
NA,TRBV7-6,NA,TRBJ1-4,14,TGTGCCAGCAGCGGACCAGGGGTAAATGAAAAACTGTTTTTT,CASSGPGVNEKLFF
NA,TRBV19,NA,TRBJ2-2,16,TGTGCCAGTAGGAAAGGGTCCGGGATCAGCACCGGGGAGCTGTTTTTT,CASRKGSGISTGELFF
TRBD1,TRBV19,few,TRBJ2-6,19,TGTGCCAGTACACCGCAGGCGGGGACAGGGGGCTCTGGGGCCAACGTCCTGACTTTC,CASTPQAGTGGSGANVLTF
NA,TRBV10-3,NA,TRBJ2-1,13,TGTGCCGTCGCCGGGGTAAGCTACAATGAGCAGTTCTTC,CAVAGVSYNEQFF
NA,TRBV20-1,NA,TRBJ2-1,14,TGCAGTGCTAGAGAGCGCCAAATCTACAATGAGCAGTTCTTC,CSARERQIYNEQFF
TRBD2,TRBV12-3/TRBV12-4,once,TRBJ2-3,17,TGTGCCAGCAGTTTTTTTGGAGCGGGAGTTAGGACAGATACGCAGTATTTT,CASSFFGAGVRTDTQYF
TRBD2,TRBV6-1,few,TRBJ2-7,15,TGTGCCAGCAGTTATATAGCGGGAGGGCCACACGAGCAGTACTTC,CASSYIAGGPHEQYF
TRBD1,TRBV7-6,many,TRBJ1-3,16,TGTGCCAGCAGCTTCGAACCGGGACAGGAGGGAAACACCATATATTTT,CASSFEPGQEGNTIYF
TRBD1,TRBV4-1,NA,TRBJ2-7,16,TGCGCCAGCAGCCGTTCGGGGACAGGGGAGACCTACGAGCAGTACTTC,CASSRSGTGETYEQYF
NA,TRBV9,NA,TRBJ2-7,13,TGTGCCAGCAGCGCCAACGGGAAGAACGAGCAGTACTTC,CASSANGKNEQYF
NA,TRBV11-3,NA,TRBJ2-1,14,TGTGCCAGCAGCTTAAGCGTGGTGCACAATGAGCAGTTCTTC,CASSLSVVHNEQFF
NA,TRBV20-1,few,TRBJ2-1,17,TGCAGTGCTAGAATTCTTTGGACCGAAAGCTCCTACAATGAGCAGTTCTTC,CSARILWTESSYNEQFF